Listed below are T cell receptor beta chains from one sample, sequenced in a study of cytotoxic CD8 clonotypes in ibrutinib-treated CLL. Generated by immunoSEQ multiplex PCR, the TCRdb table keeps only in-frame clones and is missing some. The sample lists around 310,000 clones, around four fifths occurring once. The specimen was PBMCs, collected before ibrutinib treatment. These receptors all stem from a human donor with chronic lymphocytic leukemia. Both conserved end residues are part of each CDR3. D genes are given only for firm matches. The size entry is marked missing in some rows and otherwise reads once, few, many or a size class.

j_gene: TRBJ2-3
d_gene: TRBD2
abundance: once
v_gene: TRBV25-1
CDR3nt: TGTGCCAGCAGCCCGCCGGGACTAGCGGGTACAGATACGCAGTATTTT
CDR3aa: CASSPPGLAGTDTQYF

j_gene: TRBJ2-1
d_gene: -
abundance: -
v_gene: TRBV5-8
CDR3nt: TGTGCCAGCAGCTTGAATGCGCGGAGCTCCTACAATGAGCAGTTCTTC
CDR3aa: CASSLNARSSYNEQFF

j_gene: TRBJ2-2
d_gene: TRBD2
abundance: -
v_gene: TRBV10-3
CDR3nt: TGTGCCATACGGGGGGTGGCCGGGGAGCTGTTTTTT
CDR3aa: CAIRGVAGELFF

j_gene: TRBJ2-7
d_gene: TRBD1
abundance: -
v_gene: TRBV5-1
CDR3nt: TGCGCCAGCAGACACCAGGACAGGGGGCTCTACGAGCAGTACTTC
CDR3aa: CASRHQDRGLYEQYF

j_gene: TRBJ2-3
d_gene: -
abundance: few
v_gene: TRBV5-1
CDR3nt: TGCGCCAGCACGAGGGGATTTGCTAGCACAGATACGCAGTATTTT
CDR3aa: CASTRGFASTDTQYF

j_gene: TRBJ2-1
d_gene: -
abundance: few
v_gene: TRBV18
CDR3nt: TGTGCCAGCTCACCACAAAATGATTACAATGAGCAGTTCTTC
CDR3aa: CASSPQNDYNEQFF

j_gene: TRBJ2-1
d_gene: TRBD2
abundance: few
v_gene: TRBV5-1
CDR3nt: TGCGCCAGCAGGCCCCCTGGTCGGCGGGAGGTTTCGGTCTTC
CDR3aa: CASRPPGRREVSVF

j_gene: TRBJ2-1
d_gene: TRBD2
abundance: -
v_gene: TRBV4-1
CDR3nt: TGCGCCAGCAGCCAACATGGGGCTAGCGGGAGTGTGAATGAGCAGTTCTTC
CDR3aa: CASSQHGASGSVNEQFF

j_gene: TRBJ2-5
d_gene: -
abundance: -
v_gene: TRBV30
CDR3nt: TGTGCCTGGAGTGTGAGGGGGGCCAGGGAGACCCAGTACTTC
CDR3aa: CAWSVRGARETQYF

j_gene: TRBJ2-5
d_gene: TRBD1
abundance: -
v_gene: TRBV27
CDR3nt: TGTGCCAGCAGTTTATGGGGACAGCAAGAGACCCAGTACTTC
CDR3aa: CASSLWGQQETQYF

j_gene: TRBJ1-5
d_gene: TRBD1
abundance: once
v_gene: TRBV4-1
CDR3nt: TGCGCCAGCAGCTGGATTACAGGGGCCTCTCAGCCCCAGCATTTT
CDR3aa: CASSWITGASQPQHF

j_gene: TRBJ2-2
d_gene: -
abundance: -
v_gene: TRBV5-4
CDR3nt: TGTGCCAGCAGCTGGGGGACATCGAACACCGGGGAGCTGTTTTTT
CDR3aa: CASSWGTSNTGELFF

j_gene: TRBJ2-7
d_gene: -
abundance: -
v_gene: TRBV4-3
CDR3nt: TGCGCCAGCAGCCAAGGGATCGGCGGAACAACCTACGAGCAGTACTTC
CDR3aa: CASSQGIGGTTYEQYF

j_gene: TRBJ1-4
d_gene: TRBD1
abundance: -
v_gene: TRBV7-2
CDR3nt: TGTGCCAGCAGCTTAGACCGACAGGGGGGTGAAAAACTGTTTTTT
CDR3aa: CASSLDRQGGEKLFF

j_gene: TRBJ2-7
d_gene: TRBD1
abundance: -
v_gene: TRBV27
CDR3nt: TGTGCCAGCAGTTTATCGGGGACAGGGTCCCACGAGCAGTACTTC
CDR3aa: CASSLSGTGSHEQYF

j_gene: TRBJ1-3
d_gene: -
abundance: once
v_gene: TRBV18
CDR3nt: TGTGCCAGCTCACCGGGTCTCGGCTCTGGAAACACCATATATTTT
CDR3aa: CASSPGLGSGNTIYF

j_gene: TRBJ2-1
d_gene: TRBD2
abundance: -
v_gene: TRBV27
CDR3nt: TGTGCCAGCAGTTCCCCGGGACTAGCGGGAGCGCATTCGCAGTTCTTC
CDR3aa: CASSSPGLAGAHSQFF